Below, one TCR beta chain is given with its context. The CDR3 length is 13 residues. Trimming left V 6 bases short and J 3 bases short, with 9 bases between. The V gene's germline CDR1 is MNHEY and CDR2 SVGAGI. The entry originates in a study of T cell responses to AZD1222 COVID-19 vaccine. The protocol was immunoSEQ multiplex PCR, while the TCRdb copy is restricted to in-frame clones and leaves out a portion. This sample has about 69,000 clones; approximately 80% occur once, and the top ten carry 11% to 15%. The specimen was peripheral blood, collected 28 days after the second AZD1222 dose. The receptor comes from an adult who received the AZD1222 COVID-19 vaccine. The chain recombines TRBV6-5 with TRBJ1-3; no firm D call. The CDR3 sequence: CASSRISGNTIYF. Written as DNA, the CDR3 is TGTGCCAGCAGCCGAATAAGTGGAAACACCATATATTTT.